Below are 8 T cell receptor beta chains sequenced from a single sample in a study of a mutant IDH1 vaccine in newly diagnosed glioma. The antigens for these receptors are not known. Method: immunoSEQ multiplex PCR; TCRdb's copy keeps in-frame clones and lacks some. The table lists roughly 30,000 clones, roughly 80% of them singletons, with over 15% in the top ten. Time point reported: week 23, last vaccination. Every vaccine dose comprised 300 ug of mutant IDH1 20-mer peptide plus topical imiquimod. This specimen was PBMCs, taken from a glioma patient whose treatment included an IDH1 peptide vaccine. Receptors were obtained from a woman aged 30 to 39 with glioma.

V usage is TRBV9 and J usage is TRBJ2-2; 10 bases agree with TRBD2. The CDR3 runs 19 residues. V dropped 0 bases and J dropped 4; count of bases not matched to a gene: 12. Looked up from germline, CDR1 is SGDLS and CDR2 is YYNGEE. The CDR3 spells CASSVVPWVAGGLTGELFF. CDR3 sequence (DNA): TGTGCCAGCAGCGTAGTCCCCTGGGTAGCGGGAGGCCTCACCGGGGAGCTGTTTTTT.

The chain recombines TRBV10-1 with TRBJ1-2; D is undetermined. CDR1 is WNHNN, CDR2 SYGVQD, per germline (reference sequence). The length of the CDR3 is 12 residues. The V gene lost 3 bases and the J gene lost 3 bases, with 5 bases spanning the gap. Written as DNA, the CDR3 is TGCGCCAGCAGTGACGTTGACTATGGCTACACCTTC. Encoded protein: CASSDVDYGYTF.

The chain is built from TRBV10-3 and TRBJ2-2; the D gene could be TRBD1 or TRBD2 (7 bases each). Germline CDR1 and CDR2: ENHRY and SYGVKD. CDR3 length: 13 residues. V lost 6 bases, J lost 5 bases, and 10 bases lay in between. The CDR3 sequence is CAISRGGTGELFF. CDR3 DNA sequence: TGTGCCATCAGCAGGGGGGGGACCGGGGAGCTGTTTTTT.

The CDR3 DNA follows: TGTGCCAGCAGTGAGTCGAGACAGGGGTATACTGGGGCCAACGTCCTGACTTTC. Protein: CASSESRQGYTGANVLTF. The chain employs TRBV2 and TRBJ2-6; 8 bases map to TRBD1. This CDR3 spans 18 amino acids. With 3 bases clipped from V and 2 bases from J, the junction kept 9 bases outside the gene matches. CDR1 is SNHLY, CDR2 FYNNEI, per germline.

The chain employs TRBV19 and TRBJ1-6; no clear D. From germline, CDR1 is LNHDA and CDR2 SQIVND (reference sequence). V was trimmed by 4 bases and J by 8 bases, leaving 12 bases between them. The CDR3 has 14 amino acids. The CDR3 DNA reads as TGTGCCAGTAGTACCCCGGGTCAGGATTCACCCCTCCACTTT. As protein: CASSTPGQDSPLHF.

This chain joins TRBV30 and TRBJ2-5; no clear D. CDR3 size: 14 residues. The germline CDR1 and CDR2 sequences are GTSNPN and SVGIG (reference sequence). Trimming left V 2 bases short and J 0 bases short, with 10 bases between. CDR3 in amino acids: CAWSFSAYQETQYF. The CDR3, as DNA: TGTGCCTGGAGTTTCTCTGCTTACCAAGAGACCCAGTACTTC.

This clone showed up just a few times. The genes are TRBV29-1 and TRBJ1-2; TRBD1 is a possible D gene (6 bases). V was pared by 4 bases and J by 7 bases, with 13 bases between. The germline CDR1 and CDR2 sequences are SQVTM and ANQGSEA. This CDR3 region has 12 residues. CDR3 nucleotides: TGCAGCGTTGGGCAGGGGTGGGGTGGCTACACCTTC. Residues: CSVGQGWGGYTF.

CDR3 residues: CASSTGTLTDTQYF. CDR3 DNA sequence: TGTGCCAGCAGTACTGGGACTCTCACAGATACGCAGTATTTT. V and J are TRBV7-2 and TRBJ2-3; weak D call: TRBD2 (6 bases). CDR3 length: 14 amino acids. With 6 bases removed from V and 2 bases from J, the gap between germline ends came to 12 bases. Germline V gene sequence: CDR1 SGHTA, CDR2 FQGNSA.